A selection of T cell receptor beta chains follows, all from one sample in a study of lymphopenia after photon versus proton radiotherapy. Profiling relied on immunoSEQ multiplex PCR, and the TCRdb table lists in-frame clones only, not all of them. The sample yields 22,000 or so clones, about 83% seen once. The specimen comprised peripheral blood, sampled from a patient treated with photon-based radiotherapy. The receptors shown here come from a woman between 50 and 59 years old with pancreatic cancer. CDR3s include the opening cysteine and the closing phenylalanine or tryptophan. D genes are given only for firm matches. Clone sizes are given selectively: once, few, many, or a class where the clone is expanded.

-,TRBV27,TRBJ2-1,-,CASSADPGKLGSAGQFF,TGTGCCAGCAGTGCGGATCCCGGGAAATTGGGGTCGGCTGGGCAGTTCTTC
TRBD2,TRBV2,TRBJ2-3,-,CASRASLAASTDTQYF,TGTGCCAGCAGGGCCAGCCTAGCGGCTAGCACAGATACGCAGTATTTT
-,TRBV7-6,TRBJ2-5,-,CASSPRVVETQYF,TGTGCCAGCAGTCCCAGGGTTGTAGAGACCCAGTACTTC
-,TRBV23-1,TRBJ1-1,-,CASIGRYTEAFF,TGCGCCAGCATCGGACGATACACTGAAGCTTTCTTT
-,TRBV27,TRBJ2-3,-,CASTSGTDTQYF,TGTGCCAGCACTTCTGGCACAGATACGCAGTATTTT
TRBD1,TRBV10-3,TRBJ1-4,-,CASRQGVSEKLFF,TGTGCCAGTAGACAGGGCGTTAGTGAAAAACTGTTTTTT
-,TRBV7-2,TRBJ2-7,few,CASSLGGDLYEQYF,TGTGCCAGCAGCTTAGGAGGGGATTTGTACGAGCAGTACTTC
-,TRBV9,TRBJ1-2,few,CASSDFRGNNGYTF,TGTGCCAGCAGCGATTTTCGGGGGAATAATGGCTACACCTTC
TRBD2,TRBV7-2,TRBJ2-1,-,CASNDRGTSGYSEQFF,TGTGCCAGCAACGATAGGGGGACTAGCGGTTATAGTGAGCAGTTCTTC
-,TRBV2,TRBJ1-3,-,CASSEWGAPSGNTIYF,TGTGCCAGCAGTGAGTGGGGGGCTCCCTCTGGAAACACCATATATTTT